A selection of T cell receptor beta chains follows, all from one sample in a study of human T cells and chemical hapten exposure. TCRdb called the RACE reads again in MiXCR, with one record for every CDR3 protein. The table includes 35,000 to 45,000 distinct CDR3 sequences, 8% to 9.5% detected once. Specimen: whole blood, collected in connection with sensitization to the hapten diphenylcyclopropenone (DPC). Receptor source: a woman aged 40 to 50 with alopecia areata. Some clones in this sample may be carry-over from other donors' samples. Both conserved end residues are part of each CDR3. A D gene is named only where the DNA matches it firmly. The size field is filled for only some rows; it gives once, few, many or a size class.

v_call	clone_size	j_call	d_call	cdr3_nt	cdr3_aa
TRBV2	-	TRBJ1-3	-	TGTGCCAGCAAACAAGGGACCTCTGGAAACACCATATATTTT	CASKQGTSGNTIYF
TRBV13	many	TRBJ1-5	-	TGTGCCAGCAGCTTCATCAATCAGCCCCAGCATTTT	CASSFINQPQHF
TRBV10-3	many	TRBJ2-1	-	TGTGCCATCAGTGAAGGGGAGAGCGAGCAGTTCTTC	CAISEGESEQFF
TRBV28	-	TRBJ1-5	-	TGTGCCAGCTGCGTTAGCAATCAGCCCCAGCATTTT	CASCVSNQPQHF
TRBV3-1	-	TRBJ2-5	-	TGTGCCAGCAGCCAAGAGGGAGACAGAGACGAGACCCAGTACTTC	CASSQEGDRDETQYF
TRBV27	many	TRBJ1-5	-	TGTGCCAGCCGCGCCGGGACCCAGAGCAATCAGCCCCAGCATTTT	CASRAGTQSNQPQHF
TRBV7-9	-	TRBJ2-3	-	TGTGCCAGCAGCCCACCCACAGATACGCAGTATTTT	CASSPPTDTQYF
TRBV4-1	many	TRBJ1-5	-	TGCGCCAGCAGCCCGTCTTACAGGCCGAATAGCAATCAGCCCCAGCATTTT	CASSPSYRPNSNQPQHF
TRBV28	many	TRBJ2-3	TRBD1	TGTGCCAGCAGGACAGGGGCAGAAGATACGCAGTATTTT	CASRTGAEDTQYF
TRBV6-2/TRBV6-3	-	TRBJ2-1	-	TGTGCCAGCAGCAAGCTATATGAGCAGTTCTTC	CASSKLYEQFF
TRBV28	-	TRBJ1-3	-	TGTGCCAGCAGTTTATCGGGATCTGGAAACACCATATATTTT	CASSLSGSGNTIYF
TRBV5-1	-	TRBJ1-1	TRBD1	TGCGCCAGCAGCGGGGACAGGGGAGTCACTGAAGCTTTCTTT	CASSGDRGVTEAFF
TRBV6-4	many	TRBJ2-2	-	TGTGCCAGCAGTGAAGGTAGCGGCACCGGGGAGCTGTTTTTT	CASSEGSGTGELFF
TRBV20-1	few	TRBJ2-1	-	TGCAGTGCTATCGTGTCGGGTCCCTACAATGAGCAGTTCTTC	CSAIVSGPYNEQFF
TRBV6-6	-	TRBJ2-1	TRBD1	TGTGCCAGCAGTTACCGGACAGGGACTCCTACTGAGCAGTTCTTC	CASSYRTGTPTEQFF
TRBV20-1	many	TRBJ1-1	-	TGCAGTGCTAGAGGAAGGTTGAACACTGAAGCTTTCTTT	CSARGRLNTEAFF
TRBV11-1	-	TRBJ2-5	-	TGTGCCAGCAGCCAGGGGAACCAAGAGACCCAGTACTTC	CASSQGNQETQYF
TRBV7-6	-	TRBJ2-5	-	TGTGCCAGCAGCTTAGAGGCGGGCCGAGAGACCCAGTACTTC	CASSLEAGRETQYF
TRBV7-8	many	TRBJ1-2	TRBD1	TGTGCCAGCAGCTCTAAACGTCCGGGACAGGGGGTTGGTGGCTACACCTTC	CASSSKRPGQGVGGYTF
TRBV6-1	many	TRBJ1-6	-	TGTGCCAGCACTGACGGCCAGGCGTCTTCACCCCTCCACTTT	CASTDGQASSPLHF
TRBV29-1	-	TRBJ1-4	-	TGCAGCGTAAGAGAGGGTGGTGAAAAACTGTTTTTT	CSVREGGEKLFF
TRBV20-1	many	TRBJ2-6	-	TGCAGTGCTAGCGGGGCCTCTGGGGCCAACGTCCTGACTTTC	CSASGASGANVLTF
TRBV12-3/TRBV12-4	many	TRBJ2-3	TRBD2	TGTGCCAGCAGTTTAGTTAGCGGGGCCCTCACAGATACGCAGTATTTT	CASSLVSGALTDTQYF
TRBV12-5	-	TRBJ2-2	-	TGTGCTAGTGCCTCCTCCGGGGAGCTGTTTTTT	CASASSGELFF
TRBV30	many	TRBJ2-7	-	TGTGCCTGGAGTGTACAGGGTTACGAGCAGTACTTC	CAWSVQGYEQYF
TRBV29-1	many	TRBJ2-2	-	TGCAGCGTCCCGGGGGTCAGGGGGAAAACGAACACCGGGGAGCTGTTTTTT	CSVPGVRGKTNTGELFF
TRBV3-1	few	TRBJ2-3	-	TGTGCCAGCAGCCAAATGACCGGGACGTCGGATTTT	CASSQMTGTSDF
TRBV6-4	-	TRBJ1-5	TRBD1	TGTGTCAGCAGTGCTGTGATCAACGACAGGGCGGGTAATCAGCCCCAGCATTTT	CVSSAVINDRAGNQPQHF
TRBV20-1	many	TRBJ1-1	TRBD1	TGCAGTGCTAGAAGGGGGCACACTGAAGCTTTCTTT	CSARRGHTEAFF
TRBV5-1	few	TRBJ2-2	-	TGCGCCAGCAGCTTTCGAGCGGGTGACACCGGGGAGCTGTTTTTT	CASSFRAGDTGELFF
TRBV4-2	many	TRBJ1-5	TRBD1	TGTGCCAGCAGCCACGGGACAGGGGGGGTGAGCAATCAGCCCCAGCATTTT	CASSHGTGGVSNQPQHF
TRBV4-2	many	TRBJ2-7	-	TGTGCCAGCAGCCAAACAACCGACAGCTCCTACGAGCAGTACTTC	CASSQTTDSSYEQYF
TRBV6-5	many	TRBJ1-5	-	TGTGCCAGCAGTTTCGGGCCCTATAGCAATCAGCCCCAGCATTTT	CASSFGPYSNQPQHF
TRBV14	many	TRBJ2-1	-	TGTGCCAGCAGCCAAGAGGTGTATTTTGAGCAGTTCTTC	CASSQEVYFEQFF
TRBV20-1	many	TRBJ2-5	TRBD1	TGCAGTGCTAGAGACCCTGGGACAGTTATGGAGACCCAGTACTTC	CSARDPGTVMETQYF
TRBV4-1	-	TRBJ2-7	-	TGCGCCAGCAGCCAGCTCCCCAGCTACGAGCAGTACTTC	CASSQLPSYEQYF
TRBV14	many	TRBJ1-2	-	TGTGCCAGCAGCCAAGACAGGCTCGTCGGCTATGGCTACACCTTC	CASSQDRLVGYGYTF
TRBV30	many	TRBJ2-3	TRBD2	TGTGCCTGGAGTCTGGGCGGGGGGACGACAGATACGCAGTATTTT	CAWSLGGGTTDTQYF
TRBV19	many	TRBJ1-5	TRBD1	TGTGCCAGTAGTTTAATAGTAGGGGGCGACGGGCAGCCCCAGCATTTT	CASSLIVGGDGQPQHF
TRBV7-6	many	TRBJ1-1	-	TGTGCCAGCAGCTTAGTTTCGTTCAGGGGTGACACTGAAGCTTTCTTT	CASSLVSFRGDTEAFF
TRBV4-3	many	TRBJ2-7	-	TGCGCCAGCAGCCAAGGGCGGAACTCCTACGAGCAGTACTTC	CASSQGRNSYEQYF
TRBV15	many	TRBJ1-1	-	TGTGCCACCAGCACCCCCCGGGACCCTGCGAACACTGAAGCTTTCTTT	CATSTPRDPANTEAFF
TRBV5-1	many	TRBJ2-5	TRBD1	TGCGCCAGCAGCCTCGAGACCGGACAGGGAGGGACCCAGTACTTC	CASSLETGQGGTQYF
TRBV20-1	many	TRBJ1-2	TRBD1	TGCAGTGCTAGGAGGGGGCTGCTAGAAGGCTACACCTTC	CSARRGLLEGYTF
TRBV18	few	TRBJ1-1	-	TGTGCCAGCTCACCACGCAGGTCGGACACTGAAGCTTTCTTT	CASSPRRSDTEAFF